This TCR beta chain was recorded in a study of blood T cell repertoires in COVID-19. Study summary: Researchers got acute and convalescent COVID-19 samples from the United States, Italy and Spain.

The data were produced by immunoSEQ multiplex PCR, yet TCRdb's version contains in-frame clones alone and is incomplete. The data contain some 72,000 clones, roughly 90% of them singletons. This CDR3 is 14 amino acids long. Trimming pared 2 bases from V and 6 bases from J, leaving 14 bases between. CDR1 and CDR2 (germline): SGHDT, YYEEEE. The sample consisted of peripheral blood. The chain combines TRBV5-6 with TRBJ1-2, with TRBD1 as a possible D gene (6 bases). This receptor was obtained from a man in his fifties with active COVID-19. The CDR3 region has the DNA TGTGCCAGCAGCTTTAAGACAGGTGGAGATGGCTACACCTTC. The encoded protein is CASSFKTGGDGYTF.